The text below deals with one T cell receptor (beta chain). Its antigen is undetermined. The CDR3 is 14 amino acids. V dropped 5 bases and J dropped 7 bases, with 12 bases sitting between them. Looked up from germline, CDR1 is SGHTA and CDR2 is FQGNSA. The sample comes from a study of cytomegalovirus exposure and HLA in healthy donors. The table came from immunoSEQ multiplex PCR; TCRdb's copy has only in-frame clones and leaves some out. The table includes around 150,000 clones, approximately 87% detected once. General study results and limits: For most TCR sequences rarity was the rule, although some public TCRs occurred in many donors.

This receptor was obtained from a young woman in good health and CMV-seronegative. Sequenced input: PBMCs. This chain uses TRBV7-2 with TRBJ1-6; a weak D match, TRBD1 (5 bases). The CDR3 bases are TGTGCCAGCAGCCCCCCCGGGGGGAATTCACCCCTCCACTTT. Its protein product is CASSPPGGNSPLHF.